These 17 T cell receptor beta chains came from one sample sequenced in a study of blood T cells in healthy people across ages. Sample-barcoded 5' priming and a J-beta primer mix drove a second PCR of 7 to 11 cycles. TCRdb redid the calling of the 5' RACE reads with MiXCR, one entry per CDR3 protein. The sample lists fewer than 1.5 million distinct CDR3 sequences; 42% were seen once. The sample comprised blood. Receptors originate from a woman aged 18-29 years in good health.

This clonotype occurred a few times. The chain couples TRBV12-3 or TRBV12-4 to TRBJ1-2, with 8 bases fitting TRBD1. CDR3 length: 19 residues. Germline trimming cut 3 bases from V and 0 bases from J; bases unmatched to any gene: 15. CDR3 residues: CASSFRQGMPVTANYGYTF. The CDR3 nucleotides are TGTGCCAGCAGTTTTAGACAGGGGATGCCCGTTACTGCTAACTATGGCTACACCTTC.

This chain joins TRBV10-2 and TRBJ2-4; no clear D. TRBJ2-7 matches the DNA end more closely, so the J call is doubtful. The germline V gene has CDR1 WSHSY and CDR2 SAAADI. This CDR3 has 15 amino acids. CDR3 region: CASSEWGQNANEQYF. In DNA form, the CDR3 reads TGCGCCAGCAGTGAGTGGGGTCAGAATGCCAACGAGCAGTACTTC.

To note about this clonotype: Its ends do not fully match the called genes, so a read error is possible. This chain joins TRBV6-5 and TRBJ2-1, with D possibly called TRBD1 or TRBD2 (5 bases each). Germline CDR1 and CDR2: MNHEY and SVGAGI. The CDR3 consists of 16 residues. The CDR3 DNA follows: TGTGCCGGCAGTTACAGGACTGCACCCTCCTACAATGAGCAGTTCTTC. Its translation is CAGSYRTAPSYNEQFF.

This chain joins TRBV20-1 and TRBJ2-4; D remains unclear. Trimming took off 5 bases at V and 0 bases at J, with 11 bases between the two ends. CDR1 is DFQATT and CDR2 is SNEGSKA in the germline V gene (reference sequence). The CDR3 has 14 amino acids. CDR3 nucleotides: TGCAGTGCTCCCCGACAACTAGCCAAAAACATTCAGTACTTC. The encoded protein is CSAPRQLAKNIQYF.

This clonotype was found a few times. The chain is built from TRBV10-3 and TRBJ2-2; 10 bases match TRBD2. Germline V gene lookup returns CDR1 ENHRY and CDR2 SYGVKD. The CDR3 is made up of 17 amino acids. The V gene end was trimmed by 6 bases and the J gene end by 8 bases; junction bases not matched to a gene: 15. CDR3 nucleotide sequence: TGTGCCATCAGGCCCAGGACTAGCGGTTCAACCAAGGGGGAGCTGTTTTTT. Translation: CAIRPRTSGSTKGELFF.

This clonotype was seen only a few times. V usage is TRBV27 and J usage is TRBJ1-1; weak D call: TRBD1 (5 bases). V lost 0 bases and J lost 4, with 12 bases in between. This CDR3 spans 15 amino acids. CDR1 and CDR2 (germline): MNHEY, SMNVEV (reference sequence). The CDR3 nucleotides are TGTGCCAGCAGTTTATCGTTCCCAGGGATCACTGAAGCTTTCTTT. Its protein is CASSLSFPGITEAFF.

This sequence joins TRBV10-3 and TRBJ2-7; 7 bases match TRBD2. V dropped 3 bases and J dropped 7; count of bases not matched to a gene: 9. Germline assignment: CDR1 ENHRY and CDR2 SYGVKD. The CDR3 is 14 residues long. In DNA, the CDR3 is TGTGCCATCAGTGAACCAGCGGGGATGGGAGAGCAGTACTTC. It codes for CAISEPAGMGEQYF.

The gene calls are TRBV9 and TRBJ2-1, with 9 positions matching TRBD2. Germline V lookup: CDR1 SGDLS, CDR2 YYNGEE. The junction had 6 bases not matched to a gene; V was cut back by 1 base and J by 1 base. The CDR3 is 17 amino acids. CDR3 coding DNA: TGTGCCAGCAGCGTAACTAGCGGGTACGCGTCCTACAATGAGCAGTTCTTC. This sequence encodes CASSVTSGYASYNEQFF.

This chain connects TRBV28 to TRBJ2-3; D is ambiguous. Per germline, CDR1 MDHEN and CDR2 SYDVKM. The CDR3 has 16 amino acids. The V gene lost 5 bases and the J gene lost 3 bases, with 18 bases spanning the gap. The CDR3 bases are TGTGCCAGCAGTCCTCGATTGGCCCTTTGGACAGATACGCAGTATTTT. This gives the protein CASSPRLALWTDTQYF.

J is TRBJ2-5 and V is TRBV11-2; a possible D gene is TRBD2 (6 bases). V lost 5 bases, J lost 0 bases, and 16 bases lay in between. The CDR3 loop spans 16 amino acids. The germline V gene encodes CDR1 SGHAT and CDR2 FQNNGV. The CDR3 is CASSPSVVLYQETQYF. The CDR3 nucleotides are TGTGCCAGCAGCCCTAGCGTGGTGTTGTACCAAGAGACCCAGTACTTC.

J is TRBJ2-5 and V is TRBV20-1; D is perhaps TRBD2 (5 bases). V was shortened by 4 bases and J by 2 bases, with 11 bases between the two germline ends. The CDR3 contains 13 residues. Germline values: CDR1 DFQATT, CDR2 SNEGSKA (reference sequence). Written as DNA, the CDR3 is TGCAGTGCTACCCACCCGGGACAAGAGACCCAGTACTTC. This translates into CSATHPGQETQYF.

Worth noting for this clonotype: A junction end diverges from the germline sequence, so it may reflect a read error. This CDR3 is CVSASGANVLTF. The CDR3 nucleotides are TGTGTCAGCGCCTCTGGGGCCAACGTCCTGACTTTC. V and J are TRBV12-3 or TRBV12-4 and TRBJ2-6; D ambiguous. CDR3 length: 12 residues.

This chain links TRBV6-6 with TRBJ2-3; 9 bases align to TRBD2. Unmatched junction bases numbered 15, after V lost 6 bases and J lost 5 bases. Per the germline V gene, CDR1 is MNHNY and CDR2 is SVGAGI (reference sequence). This CDR3 region has 17 residues. In DNA, the CDR3 is TGTGCCAGCAGCCGACGGGGAGCGGGGGGCCGTAGAGATACGCAGTATTTT. This translates into CASSRRGAGGRRDTQYF.

This clonotype was detected only a few times. The gene calls are TRBV12-3 or TRBV12-4 and TRBJ2-1; 7 nucleotides align to TRBD2. V shed 9 bases, J shed 4 bases, and the junction held 12 bases outside the gene matches. This CDR3 has 15 amino acids. The CDR3 DNA reads TGTGCCAGTTCTGGGGCGGGAGTAATTTACAATGAGCAGTTCTTC. Amino acids: CASSGAGVIYNEQFF.

Only a few counts were recorded for this clonotype. The V call is TRBV29-1, the J call TRBJ2-3; no firm D call. CDR1 and CDR2 (germline): SQVTM, ANQGSEA. This CDR3 is built from 13 residues. The V gene lost 4 bases and the J gene lost 6 bases, with 14 bases spanning the gap. CDR3 sequence reads: CSVVSLTGDTQYF. In DNA form, the CDR3 reads TGCAGCGTTGTCAGCCTTACCGGGGATACGCAGTATTTT.

The CDR3 bases are TGTGCCAGCAGCTCCCTCCCCTCTAGCGGGGTCTACAATGAGCAGTACTTC. Protein: CASSSLPSSGVYNEQYF. The chain links TRBV7-9 to TRBJ2-1, with 9 nucleotides matching TRBD2. Near its end, the DNA agrees better with TRBJ2-7, so the J call may be wrong. Germline CDR1 SEHNR, CDR2 FQNEAQ (reference sequence). The CDR3 covers 17 residues.

The rearrangement uses TRBV6-1 and TRBJ1-4; D unresolved. V was cut by 8 bases and J by 3 bases, with 13 bases left in between. The CDR3 covers 14 residues. Germline V CDR1 and CDR2: MNHNS, SASEGT. The CDR3 DNA reads as TGTGCCAGCCATGCAGGCTTACCTAATGAAAAACTGTTTTTT. Residues: CASHAGLPNEKLFF.